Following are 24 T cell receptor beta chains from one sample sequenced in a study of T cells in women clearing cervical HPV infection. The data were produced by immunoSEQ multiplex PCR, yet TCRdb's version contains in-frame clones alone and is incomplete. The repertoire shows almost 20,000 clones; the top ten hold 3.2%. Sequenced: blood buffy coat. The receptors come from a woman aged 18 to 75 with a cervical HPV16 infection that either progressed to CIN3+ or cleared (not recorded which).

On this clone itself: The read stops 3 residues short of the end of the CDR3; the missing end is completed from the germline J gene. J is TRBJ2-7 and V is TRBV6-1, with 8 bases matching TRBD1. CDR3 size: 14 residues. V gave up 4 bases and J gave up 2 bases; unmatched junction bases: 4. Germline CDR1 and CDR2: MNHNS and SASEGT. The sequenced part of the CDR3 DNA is TGTGCCAGCAGTGTGACAGGGGCAGCCTACGAG. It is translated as CASSVTGAAYE. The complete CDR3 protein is CASSVTGAAYEQYF.

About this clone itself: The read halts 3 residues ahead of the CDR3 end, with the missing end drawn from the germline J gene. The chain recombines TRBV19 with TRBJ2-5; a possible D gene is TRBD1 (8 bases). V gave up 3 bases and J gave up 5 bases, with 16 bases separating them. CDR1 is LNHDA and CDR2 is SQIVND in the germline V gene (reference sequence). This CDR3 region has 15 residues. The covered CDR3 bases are TGTGCCAGTAGTATCCGCCAACAGGGGGGGGAGACC. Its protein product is CASSIRQQGGET. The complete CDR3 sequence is CASSIRQQGGETQYF.

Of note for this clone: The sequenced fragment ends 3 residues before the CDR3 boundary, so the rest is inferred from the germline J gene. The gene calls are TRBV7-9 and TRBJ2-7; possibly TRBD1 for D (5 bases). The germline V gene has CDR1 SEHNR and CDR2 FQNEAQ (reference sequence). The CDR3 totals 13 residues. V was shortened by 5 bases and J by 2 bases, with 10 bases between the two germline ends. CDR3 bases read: TGTGCCAGCAGCCGGGCAGGGACCTACGAG. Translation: CASSRAGTYE. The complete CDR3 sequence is CASSRAGTYEQYF.

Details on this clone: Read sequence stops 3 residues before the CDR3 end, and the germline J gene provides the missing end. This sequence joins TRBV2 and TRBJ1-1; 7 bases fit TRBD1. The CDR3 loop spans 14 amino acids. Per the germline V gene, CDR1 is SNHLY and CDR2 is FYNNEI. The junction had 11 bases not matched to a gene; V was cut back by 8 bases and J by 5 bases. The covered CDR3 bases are TGTGCCAGCCTTCAGCGAGAGACAGGGACTGAA. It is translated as CASLQRETGTE. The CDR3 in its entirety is CASLQRETGTEAFF. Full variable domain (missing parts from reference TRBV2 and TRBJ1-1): EPEVTQTPSHQVTQMGQEVILRCVPISNHLYFYWYRQILGQKVEFLVSFYNNEISEKSEIFDDQFSVERPDGSNFTLKIRSTKLEDSAMYFCASLQRETGTEAFFGQGTRLTVV.

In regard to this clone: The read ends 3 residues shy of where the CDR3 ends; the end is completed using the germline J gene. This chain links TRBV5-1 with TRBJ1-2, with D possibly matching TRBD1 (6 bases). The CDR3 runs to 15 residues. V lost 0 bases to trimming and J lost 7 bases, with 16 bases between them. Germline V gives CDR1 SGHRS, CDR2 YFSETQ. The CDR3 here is CASSLGPGEWSGYTF. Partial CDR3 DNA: TGCGCCAGCAGCTTGGGCCCAGGGGAGTGGTCTGGC. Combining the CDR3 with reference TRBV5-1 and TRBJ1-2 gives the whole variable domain KAGVTQTPRYLIKTRGQQVTLSCSPISGHRSVSWYQQTPGQGLQFLFEYFSETQRNKGNFPGRFSGRQFSNSRSEMNVSTLELGDSALYLCASSLGPGEWSGYTFGSGTRLTVV.

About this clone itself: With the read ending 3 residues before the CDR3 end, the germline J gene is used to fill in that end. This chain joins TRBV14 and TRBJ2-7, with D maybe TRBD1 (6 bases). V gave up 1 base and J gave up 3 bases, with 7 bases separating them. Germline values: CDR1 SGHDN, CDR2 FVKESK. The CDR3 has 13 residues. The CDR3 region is CASSQGRGYEQYF. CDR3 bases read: TGTGCCAGCAGCCAAGGCAGGGGCTACGAG.

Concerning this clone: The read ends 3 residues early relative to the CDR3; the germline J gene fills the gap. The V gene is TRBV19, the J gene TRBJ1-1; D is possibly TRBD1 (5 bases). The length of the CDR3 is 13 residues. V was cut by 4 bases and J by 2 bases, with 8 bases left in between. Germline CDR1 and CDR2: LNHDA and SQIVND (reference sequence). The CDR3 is CASSTTGNTEAFF. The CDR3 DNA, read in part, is TGTGCCAGTAGTACAACAGGCAACACTGAA.

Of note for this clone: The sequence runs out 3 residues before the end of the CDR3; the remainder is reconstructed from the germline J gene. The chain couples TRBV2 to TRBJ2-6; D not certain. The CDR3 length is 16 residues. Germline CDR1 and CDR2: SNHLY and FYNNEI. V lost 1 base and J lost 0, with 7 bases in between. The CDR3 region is CASSEGANSGANVLTF. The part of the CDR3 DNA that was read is TGTGCCAGCAGTGAAGGGGCCAACTCTGGGGCCAACGTC.

Incomplete CDR3 DNA: TGTGCCCACGCCCAACTTGGCGAG. This gives the protein CAHAQLGE. The whole CDR3 region reads CAHAQLGEQYF. The gene calls are TRBV6-2 or TRBV6-3 and TRBJ2-7; D gene uncertain. The read halts 3 residues ahead of the CDR3 end, with the missing end drawn from the germline J gene. This CDR3 is 11 amino acids long. V was trimmed by 11 bases and J by 6 bases, leaving 14 bases between them. Germline V CDR1 and CDR2: MNHEY, SVGEGT.

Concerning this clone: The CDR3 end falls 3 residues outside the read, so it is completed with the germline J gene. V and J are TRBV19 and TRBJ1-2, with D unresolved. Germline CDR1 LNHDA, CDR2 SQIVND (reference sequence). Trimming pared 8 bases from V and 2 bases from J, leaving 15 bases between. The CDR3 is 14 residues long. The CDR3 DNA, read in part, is TGTGCCAGTCGAACCGACAACTCCAACTATGGC. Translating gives CASRTDNSNYG. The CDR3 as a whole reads CASRTDNSNYGYTF.

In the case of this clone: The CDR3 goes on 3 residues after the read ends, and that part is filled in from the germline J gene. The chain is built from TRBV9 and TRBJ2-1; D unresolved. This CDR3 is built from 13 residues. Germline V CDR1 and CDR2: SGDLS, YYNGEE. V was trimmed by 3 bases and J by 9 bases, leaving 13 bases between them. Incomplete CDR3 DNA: TGTGCCAGCAGCGCAAATGACATGTTTGAG. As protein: CASSANDMFE. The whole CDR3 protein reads CASSANDMFEQFF.

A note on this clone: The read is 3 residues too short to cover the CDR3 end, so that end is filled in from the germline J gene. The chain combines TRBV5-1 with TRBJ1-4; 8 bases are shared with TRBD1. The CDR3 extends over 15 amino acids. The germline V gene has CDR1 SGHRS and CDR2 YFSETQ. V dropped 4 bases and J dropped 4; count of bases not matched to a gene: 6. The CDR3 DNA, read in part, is TGCGCCAGCAGCACCCAGGGGGCGGTTAATGAAAAA. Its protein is CASSTQGAVNEK. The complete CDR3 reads CASSTQGAVNEKLFF.

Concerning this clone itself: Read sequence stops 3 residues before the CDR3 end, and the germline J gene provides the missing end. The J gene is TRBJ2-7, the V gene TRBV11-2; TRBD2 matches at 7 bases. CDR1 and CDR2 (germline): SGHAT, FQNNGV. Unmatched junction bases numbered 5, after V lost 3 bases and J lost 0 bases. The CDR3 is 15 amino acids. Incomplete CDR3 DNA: TGTGCCAGCAGCTTTGGAGCGGGGAGCTCCTACGAG. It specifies CASSFGAGSSYE. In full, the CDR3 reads CASSFGAGSSYEQYF.

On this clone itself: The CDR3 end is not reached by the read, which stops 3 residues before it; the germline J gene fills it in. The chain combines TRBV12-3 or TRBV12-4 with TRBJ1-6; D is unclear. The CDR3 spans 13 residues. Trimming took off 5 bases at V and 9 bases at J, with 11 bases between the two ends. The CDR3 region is CASSDTKGSPLHF. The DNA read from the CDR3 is TGTGCCAGCAGTGATACAAAAGGTTCACCC.

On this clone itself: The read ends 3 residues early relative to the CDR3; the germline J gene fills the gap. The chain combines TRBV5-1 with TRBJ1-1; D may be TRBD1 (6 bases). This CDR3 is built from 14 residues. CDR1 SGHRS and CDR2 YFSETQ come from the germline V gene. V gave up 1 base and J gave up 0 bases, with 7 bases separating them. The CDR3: CASSLTGLNTEAFF. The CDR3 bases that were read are TGCGCCAGCAGCTTGACAGGGTTGAACACTGAA.

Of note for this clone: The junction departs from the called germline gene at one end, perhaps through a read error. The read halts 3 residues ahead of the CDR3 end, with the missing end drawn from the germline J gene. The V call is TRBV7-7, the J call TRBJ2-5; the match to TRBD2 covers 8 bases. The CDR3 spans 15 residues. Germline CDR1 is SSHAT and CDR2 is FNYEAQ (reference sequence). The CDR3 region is CASSFSGDGRETQYF. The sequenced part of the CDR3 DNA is TGTGCTAGCAGCTTTAGCGGGGACGGGCGAGAGACC.

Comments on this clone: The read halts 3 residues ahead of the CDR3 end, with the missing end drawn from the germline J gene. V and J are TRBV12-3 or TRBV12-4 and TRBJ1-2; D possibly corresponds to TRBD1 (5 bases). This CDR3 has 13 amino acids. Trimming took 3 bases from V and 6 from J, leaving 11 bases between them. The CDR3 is CASSLVGRNGYTF. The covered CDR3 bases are TGTGCCAGCAGTTTGGTGGGGCGGAATGGC.

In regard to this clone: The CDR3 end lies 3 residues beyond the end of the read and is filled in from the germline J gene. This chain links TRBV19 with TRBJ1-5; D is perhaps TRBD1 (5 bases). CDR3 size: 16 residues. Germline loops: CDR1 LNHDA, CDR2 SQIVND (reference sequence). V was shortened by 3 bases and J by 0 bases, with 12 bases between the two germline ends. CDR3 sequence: CASSMARVLSNQPQHF. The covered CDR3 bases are TGTGCCAGTAGTATGGCCAGGGTTCTTAGCAATCAGCCC.

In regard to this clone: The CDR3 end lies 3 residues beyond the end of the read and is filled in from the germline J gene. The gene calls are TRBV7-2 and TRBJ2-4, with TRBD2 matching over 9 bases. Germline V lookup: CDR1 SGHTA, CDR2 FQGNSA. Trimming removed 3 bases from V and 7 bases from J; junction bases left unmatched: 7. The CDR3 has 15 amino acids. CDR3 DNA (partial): TGTGCCAGCAGCTTTGTGAACCTAGCGGGGAACATT. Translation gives CASSFVNLAGNI. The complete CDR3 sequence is CASSFVNLAGNIQYF.

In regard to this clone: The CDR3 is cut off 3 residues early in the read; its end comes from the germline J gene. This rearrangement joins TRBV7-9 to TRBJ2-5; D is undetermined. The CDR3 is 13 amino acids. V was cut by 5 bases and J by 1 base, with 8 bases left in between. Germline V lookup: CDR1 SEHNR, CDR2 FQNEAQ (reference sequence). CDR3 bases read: TGTGCCAGCAGCCTGCAGGTCCAAGAGACC. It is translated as CASSLQVQET. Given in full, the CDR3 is CASSLQVQETQYF.

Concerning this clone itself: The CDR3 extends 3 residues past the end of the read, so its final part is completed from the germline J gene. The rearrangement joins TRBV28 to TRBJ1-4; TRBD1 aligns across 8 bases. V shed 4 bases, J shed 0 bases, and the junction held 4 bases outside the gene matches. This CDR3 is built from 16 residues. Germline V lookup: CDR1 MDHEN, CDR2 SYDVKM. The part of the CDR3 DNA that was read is TGTGCCAGCAGTTCCAGGGGGCGGGCAACTAATGAAAAA. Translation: CASSSRGRATNEK. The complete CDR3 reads CASSSRGRATNEKLFF.

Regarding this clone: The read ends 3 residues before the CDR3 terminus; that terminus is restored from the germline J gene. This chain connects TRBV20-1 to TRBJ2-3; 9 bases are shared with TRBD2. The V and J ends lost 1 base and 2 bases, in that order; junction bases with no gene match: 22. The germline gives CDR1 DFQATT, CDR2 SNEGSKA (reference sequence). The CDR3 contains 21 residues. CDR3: CSARAVRGGPRFAPSTDTQYF. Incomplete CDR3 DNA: TGCAGTGCTAGAGCTGTGCGGGGGGGGCCAAGATTCGCTCCGTCCACAGATACG.

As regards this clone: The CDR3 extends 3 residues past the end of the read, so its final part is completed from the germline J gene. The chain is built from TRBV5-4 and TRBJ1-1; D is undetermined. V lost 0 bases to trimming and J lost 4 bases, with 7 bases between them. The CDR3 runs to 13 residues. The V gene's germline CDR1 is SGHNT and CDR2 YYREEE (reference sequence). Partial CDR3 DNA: TGTGCCAGCAGCTTGGACAGAATCACTGAA. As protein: CASSLDRITE. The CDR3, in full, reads CASSLDRITEAFF. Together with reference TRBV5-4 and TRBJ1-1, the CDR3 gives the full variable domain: ETGVTQSPTHLIKTRGQQVTLRCSSQSGHNTVSWYQQALGQGPQFIFQYYREEENGRGNFPPRFSGLQFPNYSSELNVNALELDDSALYLCASSLDRITEAFFGQGTRLTVV.

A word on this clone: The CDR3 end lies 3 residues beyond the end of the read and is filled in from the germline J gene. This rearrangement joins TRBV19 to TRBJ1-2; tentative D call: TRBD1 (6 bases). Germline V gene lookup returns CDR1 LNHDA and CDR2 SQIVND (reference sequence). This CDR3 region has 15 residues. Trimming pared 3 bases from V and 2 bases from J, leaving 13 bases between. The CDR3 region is CASSIDGGANYGYTF. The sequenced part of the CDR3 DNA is TGTGCCAGTAGTATCGACGGGGGGGCCAACTATGGC.